This T cell receptor (beta chain) was retrieved from a study of blood T cell repertoires in COVID-19. The overall study: T cells, B-cell-depleted T cells, or PBMCs supplied cDNA or gDNA.

Sequencing used immunoSEQ multiplex PCR; TCRdb keeps in-frame clones, though not all of them. The sample yields more than 300,000 clones, 90% seen once. Trimming at V came to 7 bases and at J to 6 bases, leaving 7 bases not matched to a gene. The CDR3 runs 14 residues. Germline values: CDR1 MNHEY, CDR2 SVGAGI. Material: peripheral blood. This TCR was sampled from a woman between 35 and 50 years old with COVID-19, enrolled during active disease. J is TRBJ1-5 and V is TRBV6-5; 9 bases map to TRBD1. The CDR3 coding sequence is TGTGCCAGCACGAGGACAGGGGATGGTCAGCCCCAGCATTTT. Translating gives CASTRTGDGQPQHF.